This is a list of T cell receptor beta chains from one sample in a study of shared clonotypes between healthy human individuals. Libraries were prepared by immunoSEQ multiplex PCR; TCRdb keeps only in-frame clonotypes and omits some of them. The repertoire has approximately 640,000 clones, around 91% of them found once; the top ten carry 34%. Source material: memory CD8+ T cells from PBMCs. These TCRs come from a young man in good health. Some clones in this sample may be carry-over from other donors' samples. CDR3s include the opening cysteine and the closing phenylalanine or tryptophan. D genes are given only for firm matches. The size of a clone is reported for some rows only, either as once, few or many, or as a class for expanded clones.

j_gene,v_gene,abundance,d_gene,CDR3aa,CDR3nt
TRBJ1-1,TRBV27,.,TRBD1,CASSLGDSEAFF,TGTGCCAGCAGTTTAGGGGACAGTGAAGCTTTCTTT
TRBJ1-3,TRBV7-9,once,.,CASSFNTIYF,TGTGCCAGCAGCTTTAACACCATATATTTT
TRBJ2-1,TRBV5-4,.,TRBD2,CASSLIAGGSNEQFF,TGTGCCAGCAGCTTGATAGCGGGAGGGTCCAATGAGCAGTTCTTC
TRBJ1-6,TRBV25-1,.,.,CASNPRGARNSPLHF,TGTGCCAGCAATCCCAGGGGCGCGAGGAATTCACCCCTCCACTTT
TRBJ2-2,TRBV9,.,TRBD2,CASSVDAGGPEWTGELFF,TGTGCCAGCAGCGTAGACGCGGGAGGGCCTGAGTGGACCGGGGAGCTGTTTTTT
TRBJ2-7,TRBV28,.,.,CASSQSGNNPYEQYF,TGTGCCAGCAGTCAATCAGGGAATAATCCCTACGAGCAGTACTTC
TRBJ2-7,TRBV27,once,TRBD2,CASSSALAYYEQYF,TGTGCCAGCAGTTCGGCACTAGCGTACTACGAGCAGTACTTC
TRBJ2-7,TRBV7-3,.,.,CASSLSYGYEQYF,TGTGCCAGCAGCTTATCCTACGGGTACGAGCAGTACTTC
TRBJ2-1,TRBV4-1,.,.,CASSYGWIHSYNEQFF,TGCGCCAGCAGCTACGGATGGATCCACTCCTACAATGAGCAGTTCTTC
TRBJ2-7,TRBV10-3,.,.,CAIRGSSYEQYF,TGTGCCATCAGAGGGAGCTCCTACGAGCAGTACTTC
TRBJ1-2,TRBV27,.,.,CASSLLFDRTNYGYTF,TGTGCCAGCAGCCTACTGTTTGACAGGACCAACTATGGCTACACCTTC
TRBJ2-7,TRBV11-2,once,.,CASSLGVGGYEQYF,TGTGCCAGCAGCCTAGGGGTGGGGGGCTACGAGCAGTACTTC
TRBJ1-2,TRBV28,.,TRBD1,CASIPAGRGEGYTF,TGTGCCAGCATCCCTGCGGGCAGGGGGGAGGGCTACACCTTC
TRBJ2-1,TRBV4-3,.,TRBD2,CASSPGTSGSNEQFF,TGCGCCAGCAGCCCGGGGACTAGCGGGAGCAATGAGCAGTTCTTC
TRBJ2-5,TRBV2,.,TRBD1,CASSTRKGQRGETQYF,TGTGCCAGCAGTACTAGAAAGGGACAGAGAGGAGAGACCCAGTACTTC
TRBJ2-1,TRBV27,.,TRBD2,CASSPGLAGSYNEQFF,TGTGCCAGCAGTCCAGGACTAGCGGGCTCCTACAATGAGCAGTTCTTC
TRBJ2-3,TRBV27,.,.,CASNELRGDVGTDTQYF,TGTGCCAGCAACGAATTACGGGGAGATGTGGGCACAGATACGCAGTATTTT
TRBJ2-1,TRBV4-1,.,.,CASSTLGISYNEQFF,TGCGCCAGCAGTACTTTGGGTATCTCCTACAATGAGCAGTTCTTC
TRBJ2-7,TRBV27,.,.,CASSLSLSYEQYF,TGTGCCAGCAGTTTAAGTTTATCCTACGAGCAGTACTTC
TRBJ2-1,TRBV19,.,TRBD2,CASSIGGLARNEQFF,TGTGCCAGTAGTATAGGGGGACTAGCAAGGAATGAGCAGTTCTTC
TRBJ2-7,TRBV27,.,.,CASSSSTGTITYEQYF,TGTGCCAGCAGTTCTTCCACAGGGACCATCACCTACGAGCAGTACTTC